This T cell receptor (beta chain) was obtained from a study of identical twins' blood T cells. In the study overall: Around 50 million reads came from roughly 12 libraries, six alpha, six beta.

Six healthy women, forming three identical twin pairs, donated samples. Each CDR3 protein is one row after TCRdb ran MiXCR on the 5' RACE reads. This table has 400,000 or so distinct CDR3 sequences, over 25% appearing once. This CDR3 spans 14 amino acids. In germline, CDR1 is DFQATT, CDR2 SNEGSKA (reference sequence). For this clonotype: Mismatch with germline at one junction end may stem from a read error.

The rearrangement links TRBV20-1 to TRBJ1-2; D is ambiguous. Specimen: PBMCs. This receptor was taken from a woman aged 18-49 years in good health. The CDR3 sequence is CSARARVDNYGHTF. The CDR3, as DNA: TGCAGTGCTAGAGCCCGGGTGGATAACTATGGCCACACCTTC.